This T cell receptor (beta chain) was profiled in a study of blood T cell repertoires in COVID-19. On the study more broadly: Italy, Spain and the United States were the sources of the convalescent and acute COVID-19 samples. Sample material is recorded as cDNA or gDNA derived from T cells, B-cell-depleted T cells, or PBMCs.

Study processing details: It was from reference gene primer amplification that nucleated cell counts were estimated. Only in-frame clones appear in the TCRdb table, and some are missing; sequencing was by immunoSEQ multiplex PCR. The DNA gave D and trimming, while V, J and clone size come from that table. The sample includes about 13,000 clones, around 74% seen only once; the top ten take approximately 40%. Germline lookup yields CDR1 MGHRA and CDR2 YSYEKL. V lost 0 bases, J lost 3 bases, and 17 bases lay in between. There are 18 residues in the CDR3. The specimen sequenced was peripheral blood. The clonotype was recovered from a woman older than 75 with acute or convalescent COVID-19. The chain has TRBV4-1 and TRBJ1-4, with a tentative D call TRBD1 (6 bases). The CDR3 sequence is CASSQEVRQGFPNEKLFF. The CDR3 DNA is TGCGCCAGCAGCCAAGAGGTGCGTCAGGGGTTTCCTAATGAAAAACTGTTTTTT.